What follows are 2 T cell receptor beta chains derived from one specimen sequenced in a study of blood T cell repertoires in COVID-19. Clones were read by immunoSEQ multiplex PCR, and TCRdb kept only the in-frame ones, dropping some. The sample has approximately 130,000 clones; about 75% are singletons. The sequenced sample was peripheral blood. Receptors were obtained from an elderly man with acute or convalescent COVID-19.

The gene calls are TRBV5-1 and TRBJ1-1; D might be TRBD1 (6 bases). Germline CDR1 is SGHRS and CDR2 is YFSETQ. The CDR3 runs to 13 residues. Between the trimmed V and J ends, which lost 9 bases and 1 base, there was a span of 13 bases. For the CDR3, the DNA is TGCGCCACCCGGGGGGGCCAGAACACTGAAGCTTTCTTT. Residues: CATRGGQNTEAFF. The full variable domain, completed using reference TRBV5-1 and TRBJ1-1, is KAGVTQTPRYLIKTRGQQVTLSCSPISGHRSVSWYQQTPGQGLQFLFEYFSETQRNKGNFPGRFSGRQFSNSRSEMNVSTLELGDSALYLCATRGGQNTEAFFGQGTRLTVV.

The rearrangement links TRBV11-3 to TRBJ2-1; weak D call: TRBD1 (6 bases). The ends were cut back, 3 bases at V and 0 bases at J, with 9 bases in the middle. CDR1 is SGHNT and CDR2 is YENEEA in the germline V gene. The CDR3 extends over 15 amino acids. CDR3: CASSFQGSSYNEQFF. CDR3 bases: TGTGCCAGCAGCTTTCAGGGGAGCTCCTACAATGAGCAGTTCTTC.